One and the same sample provided the 21 T cell receptor beta chains below, sequenced in a study of T cells after yellow fever vaccination. One entry per CDR3 protein results from TCRdb running MiXCR on the 5' RACE reads. The table shows fewer than 450,000 distinct CDR3 sequences, with around 8.1% occurring only once. The sample here was PBMCs, taken 35 to 50 days after the first yellow fever vaccination. The receptors come from a man between 18 and 29 years old who received the YFV17D yellow fever vaccine.

The chain links TRBV11-2 to TRBJ2-2, with D possibly being TRBD2 (6 bases). This CDR3 has 17 amino acids. The V end was cut by 1 base, the J end by 4 bases, with 16 bases between. CDR1 and CDR2 from the germline V gene are SGHAT and FQNNGV. In DNA form, the CDR3 reads TGTGCCAGCAGCTTAGTACTGGGACTCGCGGGCACCGGGGAGCTGTTTTTT. Translated, it gives CASSLVLGLAGTGELFF.

The V gene is TRBV11-2, the J gene TRBJ2-3, with D unresolved. Looked up from germline, CDR1 is SGHAT and CDR2 is FQNNGV. The CDR3 totals 14 residues. V was pared by 0 bases and J by 2 bases, with 6 bases between. Here the CDR3 DNA reads TGTGCCAGCAGCTTAGATCTGCCCACAGATACGCAGTATTTT. Translated: CASSLDLPTDTQYF.

The rearrangement links TRBV12-3 or TRBV12-4 to TRBJ2-7; D unresolved. Between the trimmed V and J ends, which lost 9 bases and 2 bases, there was a span of 14 bases. This CDR3 region has 13 residues. Here the CDR3 reads CARSKNMPYEQYF. The CDR3 bases are TGTGCCAGGAGCAAAAATATGCCCTACGAGCAGTACTTC.

The gene calls are TRBV11-3 and TRBJ2-2, with D possibly called TRBD1 or TRBD2 (5 bases each). The germline V gene encodes CDR1 SGHNT and CDR2 YENEEA. Trimming removed 1 base at V and 13 bases at J, with 10 bases between. The CDR3 contains 12 residues. The DNA of the CDR3 is TGTGCCAGCAGCTTAGTGCCGGGACGGCTGTTTTTT. Translating it yields CASSLVPGRLFF.

This clonotype was counted between two and nine times. The gene calls are TRBV10-3 and TRBJ2-3; D remains ambiguous. The V gene's germline CDR1 is ENHRY and CDR2 SYGVKD. The CDR3 is 11 amino acids. The germline V and J ends were trimmed by 6 bases and 2 bases, with 3 bases remaining between them. CDR3 amino acids: CAIRYTDTQYF. Written as DNA, the CDR3 is TGTGCCATCAGATACACAGATACGCAGTATTTT.

The chain is built from TRBV7-9 and TRBJ2-5; D unclear. Germline CDR1 reads SEHNR; CDR2 reads FQNEAQ (reference sequence). Trimming cost V 2 bases and J 5 bases, with 18 bases left between them. CDR3 length: 16 residues. The DNA of the CDR3 is TGTGCCAGCAGCTTACTAAAGGGTATGGGCAAGGAGACCCAGTACTTC. Protein: CASSLLKGMGKETQYF.

There are a few counts of this clonotype. This chain joins TRBV10-3 and TRBJ1-1, with D tentatively TRBD1 (5 bases). The CDR3 consists of 15 residues. Germline V gene sequence: CDR1 ENHRY, CDR2 SYGVKD. Trimming removed 0 bases at V and 7 bases at J, with 15 bases between. The CDR3 loop reads CAISESWAGRSEAFF. CDR3 sequence (DNA): TGTGCCATCAGTGAGTCTTGGGCAGGGCGGAGTGAAGCTTTCTTT.

The V gene is TRBV27, the J gene TRBJ1-6; D not certain. The V and J ends lost 2 bases and 9 bases respectively, with 11 bases between them. CDR1 MNHEY and CDR2 SMNVEV come from the germline V gene (reference sequence). CDR3 length: 14 residues. CDR3 sequence (DNA): TGTGCCAGCAGTTTACTGGAGATCGGTTCACCCCTCCACTTT. Translation: CASSLLEIGSPLHF.

This clonotype was counted at least ten times. For the CDR3, the DNA is TGCAGTGGTTGGACACCGGGCGGGGCCCAGTACTTC. Its translation is CSGWTPGGAQYF. The rearrangement links TRBV20-1 to TRBJ2-5, with a weak D call TRBD2 (6 bases). Germline loops: CDR1 DFQATT, CDR2 SNEGSKA (reference sequence). The CDR3 consists of 12 residues. V gave up 7 bases and J gave up 9 bases, with 18 bases separating them.

CDR3 sequence reads: CASSHRDSKNIQYF. Here the CDR3 DNA reads TGTGCCAGCAGCCATAGGGATAGCAAAAACATTCAGTACTTC. This chain uses TRBV3-1 with TRBJ2-4; D is ambiguous. Deletions cut 3 bases from V and 3 bases from J, with 9 bases between. The CDR3 length is 14 residues. Germline-derived CDR1 and CDR2 are LGHDT and YNNKEL (reference sequence).

This clonotype was observed at least ten times. The V call is TRBV20-1, the J call TRBJ1-6; TRBD1 aligns across 10 bases. Trimming took 5 bases from V and 7 from J; bases not matched to a gene: 5. Germline V gives CDR1 DFQATT, CDR2 SNEGSKA (reference sequence). This CDR3 spans 14 amino acids. CDR3: CSAPTGGINSPLHF. As DNA, the CDR3 is TGCAGTGCTCCGACAGGGGGCATAAATTCACCCCTCCACTTT.

The chain links TRBV5-1 to TRBJ1-1, with 12 positions matching TRBD1. The CDR3 covers 13 residues. Looked up from germline, CDR1 is SGHRS and CDR2 is YFSETQ. V lost 4 bases to trimming and J lost 11 bases; unmatched junction nucleotides: 6. The CDR3 region has the DNA TGCGCCAGCAGCGCTGGGACAGGGGGCAACGCTTTCTTT. Amino acid sequence: CASSAGTGGNAFF.

The chain carries TRBV28 and TRBJ1-5, with a possible D match to TRBD1 (5 bases). The CDR3 spans 14 residues. Trimming took off 6 bases at V and 2 bases at J, with 11 bases between the two ends. Germline CDR1 is MDHEN and CDR2 is SYDVKM. The CDR3 sequence is CASREGSGNQPQHF. The CDR3 nucleotides read TGTGCCAGCAGGGAGGGGTCCGGCAATCAGCCCCAGCATTTT.

This clonotype has a handful of counts. The V call is TRBV6-2 or TRBV6-3, the J call TRBJ2-3; D uncertain. This CDR3 has 15 residues. Germline lookup yields CDR1 MNHEY and CDR2 SVGEGT. V was shortened by 1 base and J by 0 bases, with 8 bases between the two germline ends. CDR3 sequence: CASSYFAPSTDTQYF. The CDR3 coding sequence is TGTGCCAGCAGTTACTTCGCCCCGAGCACAGATACGCAGTATTTT.

This clonotype occurred a few times. The chain is built from TRBV2 and TRBJ2-5, with D perhaps TRBD1 (6 bases). The germline V and J ends were trimmed by 6 bases and 3 bases, with 17 bases remaining between them. The CDR3 extends over 15 amino acids. Germline assignment: CDR1 SNHLY and CDR2 FYNNEI. The CDR3 sequence is CASRPAQGPEETQYF. CDR3 nucleotide sequence: TGTGCCAGCAGGCCTGCACAGGGACCAGAAGAGACCCAGTACTTC.

This clonotype occurred many times. This chain links TRBV9 with TRBJ2-5; 8 positions match TRBD2. The ends lost 2 bases at V and 5 bases at J; junction bases unmatched: 5. CDR3 size: 14 residues. Germline V CDR1 and CDR2: SGDLS, YYNGEE. CDR3 DNA: TGTGCCAGCAGCGTGGCGGGGGGCTATGAGACCCAGTACTTC. Its protein product is CASSVAGGYETQYF.

V gene TRBV29-1 combines with J gene TRBJ2-2, with 13 bases fitting TRBD2. Per germline, CDR1 SQVTM and CDR2 ANQGSEA. Germline trimming cut 4 bases from V and 7 bases from J; bases unmatched to any gene: 9. CDR3 length: 16 residues. CDR3: CSVAPTSGGVGGELFF. The CDR3 DNA reads as TGCAGCGTTGCACCCACTAGCGGGGGGGTCGGCGGGGAGCTGTTTTTT.

The sample holds a few counts of this clonotype. The genes are TRBV5-4 and TRBJ2-5; unclear D gene. Germline CDR1 reads SGHNT; CDR2 reads YYREEE (reference sequence). This CDR3 region has 13 residues. V was cut by 1 base and J by 2 bases, with 6 bases left in between. The CDR3 DNA sequence: TGTGCCAGCAGCTTGCCCAGGCAAGAGACCCAGTACTTC. This gives the protein CASSLPRQETQYF.

This clonotype was detected only a few times. V usage is TRBV6-2 or TRBV6-3 and J usage is TRBJ1-1, with D tentatively TRBD1 (5 bases). V gave up 11 bases and J gave up 6 bases, with 16 bases separating them. The CDR3 consists of 12 residues. CDR1 is MNHEY, CDR2 SVGEGT, per germline. CDR3 sequence: CASRYRSPEAFF. The CDR3 nucleotides are TGTGCCTCCCGGTACAGGTCGCCTGAAGCTTTCTTT.

The table lists this clonotype with a few counts. CDR3 coding DNA: TGTGCCACCAGCAGAGATTCGGCAGGCGCTAGGGGCGAGCAGTACTTC. Amino acids: CATSRDSAGARGEQYF. The rearrangement joins TRBV15 to TRBJ2-7; possibly TRBD1 for D (5 bases). This CDR3 contains 16 residues. V was pared by 0 bases and J by 6 bases, with 18 bases between. Germline values: CDR1 LNHNV, CDR2 YYDKDF (reference sequence).

This clonotype was seen a handful of times. This chain links TRBV7-2 with TRBJ2-2; no reliable D call. CDR3 length equals 17 residues. Looked up from germline, CDR1 is SGHTA and CDR2 is FQGNSA. V shed 1 base and J shed 4 bases, with 16 bases lying between them. CDR3 protein: CASSLVKGLVGTGELFF. The CDR3 bases are TGTGCCAGCAGCTTAGTTAAAGGCCTAGTGGGCACCGGGGAGCTGTTTTTT.